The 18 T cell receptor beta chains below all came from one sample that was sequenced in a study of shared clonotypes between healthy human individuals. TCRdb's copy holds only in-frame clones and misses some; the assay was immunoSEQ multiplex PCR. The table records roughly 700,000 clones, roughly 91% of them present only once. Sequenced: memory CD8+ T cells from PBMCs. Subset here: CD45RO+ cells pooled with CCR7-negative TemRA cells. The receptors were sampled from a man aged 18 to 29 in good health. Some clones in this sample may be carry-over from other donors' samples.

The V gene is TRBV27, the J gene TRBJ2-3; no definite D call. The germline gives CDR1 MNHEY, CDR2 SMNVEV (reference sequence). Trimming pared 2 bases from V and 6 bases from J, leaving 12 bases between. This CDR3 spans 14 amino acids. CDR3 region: CASSLLPRRDTQYF. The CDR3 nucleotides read TGTGCCAGCAGTTTACTCCCCCGTCGGGATACGCAGTATTTT.

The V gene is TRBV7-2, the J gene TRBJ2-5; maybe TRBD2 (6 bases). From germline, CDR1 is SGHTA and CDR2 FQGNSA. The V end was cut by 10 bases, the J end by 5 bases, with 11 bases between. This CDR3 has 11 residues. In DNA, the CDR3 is TGTGCCACCAAACGGGGGGAGACCCAGTACTTC. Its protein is CATKRGETQYF.

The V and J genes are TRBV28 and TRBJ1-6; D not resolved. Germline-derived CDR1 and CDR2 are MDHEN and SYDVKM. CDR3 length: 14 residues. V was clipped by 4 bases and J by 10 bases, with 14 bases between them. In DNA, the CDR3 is TGTGCCAGCAGTTCGCCTCCGCCGGGATCACCCCTCCACTTT. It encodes CASSSPPPGSPLHF.

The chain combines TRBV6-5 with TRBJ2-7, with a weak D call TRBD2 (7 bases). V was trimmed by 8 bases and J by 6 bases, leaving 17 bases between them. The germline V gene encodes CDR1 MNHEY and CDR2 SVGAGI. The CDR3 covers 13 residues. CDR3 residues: CASEIRGAGEQYF. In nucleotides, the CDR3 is TGTGCCAGCGAAATACGGGGGGCCGGCGAGCAGTACTTC.

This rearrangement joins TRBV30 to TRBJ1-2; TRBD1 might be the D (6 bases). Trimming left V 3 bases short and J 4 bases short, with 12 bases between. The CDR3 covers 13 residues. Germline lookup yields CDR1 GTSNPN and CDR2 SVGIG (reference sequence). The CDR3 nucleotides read TGTGCCTGGAGGTTCAGGGGATCCTATGGCTACACCTTC. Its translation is CAWRFRGSYGYTF.

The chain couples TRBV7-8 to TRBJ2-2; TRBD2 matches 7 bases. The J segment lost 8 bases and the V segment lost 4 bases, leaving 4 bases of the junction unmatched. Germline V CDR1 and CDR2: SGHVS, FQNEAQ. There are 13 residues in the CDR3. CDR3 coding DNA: TGTGCCAGCAGCTCTAGCGGAGGGGGGGAGCTGTTTTTT. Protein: CASSSSGGGELFF.

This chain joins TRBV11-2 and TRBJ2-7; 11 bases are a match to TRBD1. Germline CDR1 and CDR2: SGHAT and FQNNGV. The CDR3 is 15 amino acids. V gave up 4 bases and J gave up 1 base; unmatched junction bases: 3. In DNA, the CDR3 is TGTGCCAGCAGCTATGGGACAGGGGGGTCCTACGAGCAGTACTTC. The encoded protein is CASSYGTGGSYEQYF.

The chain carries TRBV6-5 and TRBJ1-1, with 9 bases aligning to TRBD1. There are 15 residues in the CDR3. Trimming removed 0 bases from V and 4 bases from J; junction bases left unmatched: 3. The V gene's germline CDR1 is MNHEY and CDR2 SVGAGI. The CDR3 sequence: CASSYSDRGGTEAFF. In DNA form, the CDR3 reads TGTGCCAGCAGTTACTCTGACAGGGGGGGCACTGAAGCTTTCTTT.

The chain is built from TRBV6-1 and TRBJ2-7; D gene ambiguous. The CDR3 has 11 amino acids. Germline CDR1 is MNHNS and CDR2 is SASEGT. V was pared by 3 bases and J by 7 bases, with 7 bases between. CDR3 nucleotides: TGTGCCAGCAGTGATAGCCGGGAGCAGTACTTC. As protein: CASSDSREQYF.

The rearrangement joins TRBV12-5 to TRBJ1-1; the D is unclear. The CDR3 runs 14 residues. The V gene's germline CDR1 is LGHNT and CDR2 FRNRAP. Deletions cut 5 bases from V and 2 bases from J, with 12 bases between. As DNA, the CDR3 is TGTGCTAGTGGTATCTGGGCCTCCAACACTGAAGCTTTCTTT. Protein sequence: CASGIWASNTEAFF.

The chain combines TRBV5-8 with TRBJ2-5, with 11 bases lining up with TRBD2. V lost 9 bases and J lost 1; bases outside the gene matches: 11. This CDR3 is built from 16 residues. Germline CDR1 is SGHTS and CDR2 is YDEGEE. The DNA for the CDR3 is TGTGCCACCATTACTAGCGGGAGCGTTTTCCAAGAGACCCAGTACTTC. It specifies CATITSGSVFQETQYF.

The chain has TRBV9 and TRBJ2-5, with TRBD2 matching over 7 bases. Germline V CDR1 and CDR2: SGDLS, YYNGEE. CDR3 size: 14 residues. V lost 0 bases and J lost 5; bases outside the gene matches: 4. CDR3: CASSVGNSGETQYF. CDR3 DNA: TGTGCCAGCAGCGTAGGAAATAGCGGGGAGACCCAGTACTTC.

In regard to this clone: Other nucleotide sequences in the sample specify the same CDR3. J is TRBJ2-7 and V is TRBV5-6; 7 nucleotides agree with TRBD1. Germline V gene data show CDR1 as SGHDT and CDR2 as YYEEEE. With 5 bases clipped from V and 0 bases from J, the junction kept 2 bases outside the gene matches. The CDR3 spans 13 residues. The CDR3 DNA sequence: TGTGCCAGCAGTTGGGACAGCTCCTACGAGCAGTACTTC. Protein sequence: CASSWDSSYEQYF.

CDR3: CASSYSRGDPAFF. CDR3 nucleotide sequence: TGTGCCAGCAGTTACTCTAGGGGGGATCCAGCTTTCTTT. V is TRBV6-5 and J is TRBJ1-1, with a tentative D call TRBD1 (6 bases). The CDR3 loop spans 13 amino acids. Between the trimmed V and J ends, which lost 0 bases and 10 bases, there was a span of 12 bases. The germline V gene encodes CDR1 MNHEY and CDR2 SVGAGI.

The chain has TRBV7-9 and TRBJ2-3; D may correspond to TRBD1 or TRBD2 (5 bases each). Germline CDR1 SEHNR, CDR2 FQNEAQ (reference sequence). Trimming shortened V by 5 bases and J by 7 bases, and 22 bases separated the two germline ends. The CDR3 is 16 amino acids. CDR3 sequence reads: CASSLRRDRGHHTQYF. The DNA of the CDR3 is TGTGCCAGCAGCCTTCGCCGGGACCGGGGCCATCATACGCAGTATTTT. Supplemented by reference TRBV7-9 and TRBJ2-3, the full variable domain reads DTGVSQNPRHKITKRGQNVTFRCDPISEHNRLYWYRQTLGQGPEFLTYFQNEAQLEKSRLLSDRFSAERPKGSFSTLEIQRTEQGDSAMYLCASSLRRDRGHHTQYFGPGTRLTVL.

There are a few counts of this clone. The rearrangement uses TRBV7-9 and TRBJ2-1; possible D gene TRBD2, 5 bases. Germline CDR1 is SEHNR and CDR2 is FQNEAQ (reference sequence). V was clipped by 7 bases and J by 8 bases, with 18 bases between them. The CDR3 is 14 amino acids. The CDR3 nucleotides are TGTGCCAGCACCACGGACTGGCGGAACGATGAGCAGTTCTTC. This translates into CASTTDWRNDEQFF.

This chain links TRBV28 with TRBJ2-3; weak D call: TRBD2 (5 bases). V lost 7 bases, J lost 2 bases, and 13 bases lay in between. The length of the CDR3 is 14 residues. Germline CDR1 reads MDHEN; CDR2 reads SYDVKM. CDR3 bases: TGTGCCAGCACCCAACGAGGGAACACAGATACGCAGTATTTT. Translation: CASTQRGNTDTQYF.

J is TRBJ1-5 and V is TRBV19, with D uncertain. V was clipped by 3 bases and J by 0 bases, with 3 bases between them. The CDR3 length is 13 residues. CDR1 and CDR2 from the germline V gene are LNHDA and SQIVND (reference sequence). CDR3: CASSISSNQPQHF. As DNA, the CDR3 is TGTGCCAGTAGTATCTCTAGCAATCAGCCCCAGCATTTT. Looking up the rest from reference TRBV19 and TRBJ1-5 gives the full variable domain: DGGITQSPKYLFRKEGQNVTLSCEQNLNHDAMYWYRQDPGQGLRLIYYSQIVNDFQKGDIAEGYSVSREKKESFPLTVTSAQKNPTAFYLCASSISSNQPQHFGDGTRLSIL.